This T cell receptor beta chain was observed in a study of T cells expressing NK-cell markers. Study-wide findings and caveats: Topping the CD3+CD56-NKG2C+ fraction as well were these clonotypes, in four donors. Unclear, still, was the HCMV specificity of the expanded NKG2C+ T cell clones.

TCRdb re-called the 5' RACE reads and gives one entry per CDR3 protein, without DNA. This listing includes about 550,000 distinct CDR3 sequences. The CDR3 consists of 14 residues. Germline assignment: CDR1 DFQATT and CDR2 SNEGSKA (reference sequence). Comment on this clonotype: Its antigen is as yet unknown.

This rearrangement joins TRBV20-1 to TRBJ1-4; the TRBD1 assignment by TCRdb is unverifiable without DNA. The TCR originated in a man aged 18 to 30 in good health. What was sequenced was blood T cells: a sorted CD56 or NKG2C T cell subset, CD4+ or CD8+ T cells, or bulk PBMC T cells (not recorded which). CDR3 sequence reads: CSALRDGANEKLFF.